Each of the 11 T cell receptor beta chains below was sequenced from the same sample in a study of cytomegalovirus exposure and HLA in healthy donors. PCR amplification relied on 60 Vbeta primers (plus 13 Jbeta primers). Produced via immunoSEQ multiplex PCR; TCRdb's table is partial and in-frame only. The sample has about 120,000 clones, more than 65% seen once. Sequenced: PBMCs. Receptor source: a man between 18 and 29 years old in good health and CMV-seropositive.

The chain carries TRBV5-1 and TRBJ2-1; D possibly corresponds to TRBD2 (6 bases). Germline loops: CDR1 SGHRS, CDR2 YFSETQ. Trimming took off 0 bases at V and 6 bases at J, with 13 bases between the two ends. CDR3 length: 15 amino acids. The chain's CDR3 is CASSLVLARGNEQFF. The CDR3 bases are TGCGCCAGCAGCTTGGTACTAGCAAGAGGCAATGAGCAGTTCTTC. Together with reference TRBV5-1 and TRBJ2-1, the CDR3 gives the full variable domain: KAGVTQTPRYLIKTRGQQVTLSCSPISGHRSVSWYQQTPGQGLQFLFEYFSETQRNKGNFPGRFSGRQFSNSRSEMNVSTLELGDSALYLCASSLVLARGNEQFFGPGTRLTVL.

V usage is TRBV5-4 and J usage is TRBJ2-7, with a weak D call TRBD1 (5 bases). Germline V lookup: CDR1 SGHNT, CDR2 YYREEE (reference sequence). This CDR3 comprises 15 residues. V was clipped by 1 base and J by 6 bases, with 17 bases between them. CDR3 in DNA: TGTGCCAGCAGCTTGAGGGGCGCCGGGTCGGGCGAGCAGTACTTC. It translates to CASSLRGAGSGEQYF.

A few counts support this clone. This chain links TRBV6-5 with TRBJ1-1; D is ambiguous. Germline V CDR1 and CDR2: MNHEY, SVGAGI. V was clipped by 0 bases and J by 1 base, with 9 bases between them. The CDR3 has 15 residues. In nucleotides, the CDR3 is TGTGCCAGCAGTTACTCGGGCAGCCCGAACACTGAAGCTTTCTTT. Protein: CASSYSGSPNTEAFF.

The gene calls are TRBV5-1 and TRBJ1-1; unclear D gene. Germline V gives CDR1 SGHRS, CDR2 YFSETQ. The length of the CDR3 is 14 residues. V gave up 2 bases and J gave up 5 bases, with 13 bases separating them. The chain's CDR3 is CASSLLGVKTEAFF. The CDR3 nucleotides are TGCGCCAGCAGCTTACTAGGCGTAAAGACTGAAGCTTTCTTT.

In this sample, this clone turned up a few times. The CDR3 DNA reads TGCGCCAGCAGCCAATCCGGGACATTGTCACCCCTCCACTTT. Translation: CASSQSGTLSPLHF. The chain couples TRBV4-1 to TRBJ1-6, with TRBD1 as a possible D gene (6 bases). V was cut by 2 bases and J by 10 bases, with 12 bases left in between. The CDR3 spans 14 residues. Germline V gives CDR1 MGHRA, CDR2 YSYEKL.

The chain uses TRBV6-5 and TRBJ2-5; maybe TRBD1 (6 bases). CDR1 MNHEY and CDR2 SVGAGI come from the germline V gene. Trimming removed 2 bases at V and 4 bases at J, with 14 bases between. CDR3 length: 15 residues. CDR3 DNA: TGTGCCAGCAGTTACGGTGGGGAAGGGGGAGAGACCCAGTACTTC. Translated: CASSYGGEGGETQYF.

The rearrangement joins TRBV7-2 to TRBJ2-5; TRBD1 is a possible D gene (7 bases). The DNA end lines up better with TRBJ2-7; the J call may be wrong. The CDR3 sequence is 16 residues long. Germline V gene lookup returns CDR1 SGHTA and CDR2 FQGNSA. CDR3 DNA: TGTGCCAGCAGCTTAGAACAGGGGAGGTCCCTCTACGAGCAGTACTTC. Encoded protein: CASSLEQGRSLYEQYF.

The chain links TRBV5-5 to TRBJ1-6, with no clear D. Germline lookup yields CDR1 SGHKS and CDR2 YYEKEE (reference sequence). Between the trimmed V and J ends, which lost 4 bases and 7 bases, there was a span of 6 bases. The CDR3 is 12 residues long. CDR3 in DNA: TGTGCCAGCAGCCAGATGAATTCACCCCTCCACTTT. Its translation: CASSQMNSPLHF.

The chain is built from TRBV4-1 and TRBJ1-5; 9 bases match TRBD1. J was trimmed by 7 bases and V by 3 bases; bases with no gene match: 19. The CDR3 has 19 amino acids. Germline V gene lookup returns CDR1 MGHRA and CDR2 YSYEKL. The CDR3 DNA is TGCGCCAGCAGCCACACTCCGGTCCGCTACACAGGGGGCCAGCAGCCCCAGCATTTT. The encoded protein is CASSHTPVRYTGGQQPQHF.

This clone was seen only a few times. The CDR3 region has the DNA TGTGCCAGCAGCTTGGAGACAGGGGGGATTGAAGCTTTCTTT. Residues: CASSLETGGIEAFF. This chain links TRBV5-4 with TRBJ1-1; TRBD1 matches at 9 bases. V shed 0 bases and J 7 bases; nucleotides not matched to a gene: 4. Per the germline V gene, CDR1 is SGHNT and CDR2 is YYREEE (reference sequence). The CDR3 extends over 14 amino acids.

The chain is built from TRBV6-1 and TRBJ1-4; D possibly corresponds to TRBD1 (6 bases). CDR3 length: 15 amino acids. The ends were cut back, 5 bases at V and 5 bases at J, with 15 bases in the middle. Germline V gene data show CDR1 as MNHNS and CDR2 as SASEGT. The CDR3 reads CASSIQGFSNEKLFF. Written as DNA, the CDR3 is TGTGCCAGCAGTATCCAGGGGTTTTCGAATGAAAAACTGTTTTTT.